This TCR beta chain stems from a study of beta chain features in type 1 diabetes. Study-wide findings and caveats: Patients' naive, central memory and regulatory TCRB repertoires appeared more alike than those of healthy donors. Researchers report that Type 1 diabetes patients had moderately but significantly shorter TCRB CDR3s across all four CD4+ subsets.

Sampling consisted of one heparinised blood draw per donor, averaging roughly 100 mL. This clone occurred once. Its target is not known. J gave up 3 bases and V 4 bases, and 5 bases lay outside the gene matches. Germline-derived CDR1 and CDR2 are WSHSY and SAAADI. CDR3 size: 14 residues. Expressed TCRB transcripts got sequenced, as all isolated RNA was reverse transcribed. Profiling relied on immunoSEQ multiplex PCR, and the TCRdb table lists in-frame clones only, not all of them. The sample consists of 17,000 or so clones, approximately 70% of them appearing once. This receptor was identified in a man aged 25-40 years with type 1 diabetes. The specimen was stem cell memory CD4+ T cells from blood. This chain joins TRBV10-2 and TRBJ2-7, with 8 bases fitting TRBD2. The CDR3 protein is CASSAWRGDYEQYF. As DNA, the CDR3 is TGCGCCAGCAGTGCTTGGCGGGGGGACTACGAGCAGTACTTC.